These 9 T cell receptor beta chains were all obtained from the same sample, sequenced in a study of shared T cell receptors in the human thymus. Assay: immunoSEQ multiplex PCR; the TCRdb copy retains only in-frame clones and omits some. Of hundreds of thousands of clones detected, 70% to 90% appear once; the ten largest clones hold roughly 0.01%. A further study also used this sample, focusing on human thymus T cells.

Input material: thymocytes. All receptors come from a girl in the first two years of life with a congenital heart defect.

V gene TRBV14 combines with J gene TRBJ1-6; D may be TRBD1 (6 bases). V lost 0 bases, J lost 11 bases, and 14 bases lay in between. The CDR3 sequence is 15 residues long. Per the germline V gene, CDR1 is SGHDN and CDR2 is FVKESK. The CDR3 protein is CASSQEGQKAAPLHF. In nucleotides, the CDR3 is TGTGCCAGCAGCCAAGAAGGACAGAAGGCAGCACCCCTCCACTTT. Supplemented by reference TRBV14 and TRBJ1-6, the full variable domain reads EAGVTQFPSHSVIEKGQTVTLRCDPISGHDNLYWYRRVMGKEIKFLLHFVKESKQDESGMPNNRFLAERTGGTYSTLKVQPAELEDSGVYFCASSQEGQKAAPLHFGNGTRLTVT.

CDR3 DNA sequence: TGTGCCAGCAGTCTCGAGAATCAGCCCCAGCATTTT. Translating gives CASSLENQPQHF. The chain is built from TRBV6-1 and TRBJ1-5; D remains ambiguous. Per germline, CDR1 MNHNS and CDR2 SASEGT. Trimming removed 5 bases from V and 4 bases from J, with 6 bases in between. This CDR3 has 12 residues.

This clone was detected only once. The chain is built from TRBV2 and TRBJ2-5; 8 bases are shared with TRBD2. CDR1 is SNHLY and CDR2 is FYNNEI in the germline V gene. Unmatched junction bases numbered 5, after V lost 3 bases and J lost 5 bases. This CDR3 contains 14 residues. CDR3 nucleotide sequence: TGTGCCAGCAGTGACGGCGGGGGGCCCGAGACCCAGTACTTC. Its protein is CASSDGGGPETQYF. The variable domain in full, completed from reference TRBV2 and TRBJ2-5, reads EPEVTQTPSHQVTQMGQEVILRCVPISNHLYFYWYRQILGQKVEFLVSFYNNEISEKSEIFDDQFSVERPDGSNFTLKIRSTKLEDSAMYFCASSDGGGPETQYFGPGTRLLVL.

The chain is built from TRBV19 and TRBJ1-2; D might be TRBD1 (5 bases). Trimming cost V 2 bases and J 6 bases, with 16 bases left between them. Germline-derived CDR1 and CDR2 are LNHDA and SQIVND (reference sequence). The CDR3 spans 15 residues. The CDR3 nucleotides read TGTGCCAGTAGTATAATGGGGCCGCTCTTACATGGCTACACCTTC. Translation: CASSIMGPLLHGYTF.

The rearrangement uses TRBV5-6 and TRBJ1-2, with D possibly being TRBD1 (6 bases). Germline loops: CDR1 SGHDT, CDR2 YYEEEE. The CDR3 contains 16 residues. V gave up 0 bases and J gave up 7 bases, with 19 bases separating them. This chain's CDR3 is CASSLATRGEKGGYTF. The CDR3 bases are TGTGCCAGCAGCTTGGCGACCAGGGGAGAGAAGGGTGGCTACACCTTC.

The chain is built from TRBV12-5 and TRBJ1-2; D call uncertain. V shed 7 bases and J shed 0 bases, with 39 bases lying between them. Germline assignment: CDR1 LGHNT and CDR2 FRNRAP. This CDR3 contains 23 residues. The CDR3 nucleotides are TGTGCTAGTGCTTACAACACCCGGGGTTTTAGAGGGAGTTTGAGGGCTCCTAACTATGGCTACACCTTC. It specifies CASAYNTRGFRGSLRAPNYGYTF.

The V gene is TRBV2, the J gene TRBJ1-2; TRBD1 might be the D (6 bases). V was cut by 0 bases and J by 5 bases, with 13 bases left in between. Germline lookup yields CDR1 SNHLY and CDR2 FYNNEI. CDR3 length: 15 residues. CDR3 nucleotide sequence: TGTGCCAGCAGTGAAGCTCGGGGGGCCAAGTATGGCTACACCTTC. It yields the protein CASSEARGAKYGYTF.

This chain links TRBV5-1 with TRBJ1-1; unclear D gene. This CDR3 has 14 residues. Trimming took 0 bases from V and 7 from J, leaving 13 bases between them. CDR1 and CDR2 from the germline V gene are SGHRS and YFSETQ. CDR3: CASSLGSRGIEAFF. In DNA, the CDR3 is TGCGCCAGCAGCTTGGGCTCGAGAGGGATTGAAGCTTTCTTT.

The chain is built from TRBV7-2 and TRBJ2-1, with a possible D match to TRBD1 (6 bases). From germline, CDR1 is SGHTA and CDR2 FQGNSA. The CDR3 is 17 residues long. V lost 2 bases and J 1 base, leaving 15 bases between the germline ends. The CDR3: CASSLLFRGGSYNEQFF. In DNA form, the CDR3 reads TGTGCCAGCAGCTTATTGTTCAGGGGTGGGTCCTACAATGAGCAGTTCTTC.